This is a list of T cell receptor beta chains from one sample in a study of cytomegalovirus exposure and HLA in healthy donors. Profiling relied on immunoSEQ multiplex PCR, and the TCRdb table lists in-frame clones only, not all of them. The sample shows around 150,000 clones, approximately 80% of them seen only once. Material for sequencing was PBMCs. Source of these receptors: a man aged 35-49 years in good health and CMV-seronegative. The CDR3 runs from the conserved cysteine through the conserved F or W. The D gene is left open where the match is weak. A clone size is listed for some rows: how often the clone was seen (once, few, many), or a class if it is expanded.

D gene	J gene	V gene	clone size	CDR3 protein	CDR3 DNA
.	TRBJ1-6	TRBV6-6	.	CASSYTDRESPLHF	TGTGCCAGCAGTTACACGGACCGGGAGTCACCCCTCCACTTT
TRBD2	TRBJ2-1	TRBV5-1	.	CASGITSGGNNEQFF	TGCGCCAGCGGGATAACTAGCGGGGGGAACAATGAGCAGTTCTTC
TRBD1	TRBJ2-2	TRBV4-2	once	CASSQLTGQGAGELFF	TGTGCCAGCAGCCAACTCACGGGACAGGGGGCAGGGGAGCTGTTTTTT
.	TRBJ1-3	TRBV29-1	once	CSVHSGNTIYF	TGCAGCGTCCACTCTGGAAACACCATATATTTT
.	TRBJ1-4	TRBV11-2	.	CASSLDINRRGEKLFF	TGTGCCAGCAGCTTAGACATTAACAGGAGAGGAGAAAAACTGTTTTTT
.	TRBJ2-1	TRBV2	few	CASILRPGVEQFF	TGTGCCAGCATCCTGAGGCCAGGGGTTGAGCAGTTCTTC
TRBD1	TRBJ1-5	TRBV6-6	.	CVSSQGANQPQHF	TGTGTCAGCAGCCAGGGGGCCAATCAGCCCCAGCATTTT
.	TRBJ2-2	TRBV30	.	CAWSGGRVINTGELFF	TGTGCCTGGAGTGGGGGCAGGGTGATTAATACCGGGGAGCTGTTTTTT
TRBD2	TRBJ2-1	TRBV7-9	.	CASSPGLAGVDEQFF	TGTGCCAGCAGTCCTGGACTAGCGGGGGTGGATGAGCAGTTCTTC
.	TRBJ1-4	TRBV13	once	CASSTGVTNEKLFF	TGTGCCAGCAGCACCGGAGTAACTAATGAAAAACTGTTTTTT
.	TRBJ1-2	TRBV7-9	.	CSSSLGTLYGYTF	TGTTCCAGCAGCCTGGGGACACTCTATGGCTACACCTTC
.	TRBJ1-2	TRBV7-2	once	CASSQRQVYGYTF	TGTGCCAGCAGCCAACGACAGGTCTATGGCTACACCTTC
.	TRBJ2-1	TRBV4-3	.	CASSQDSPGTEQFF	TGCGCCAGCAGCCAAGACTCTCCCGGTACGGAGCAGTTCTTC
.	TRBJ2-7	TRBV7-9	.	CASSLVGPLRSYEQYF	TGTGCCAGCAGCTTAGTTGGGCCTCTCCGCTCCTACGAGCAGTACTTC
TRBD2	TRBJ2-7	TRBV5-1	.	CASSLGLAGGLRGYEQYF	TGCGCCAGCAGCTTGGGACTAGCGGGGGGCCTTAGGGGCTACGAGCAGTACTTC
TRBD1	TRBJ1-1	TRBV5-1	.	CASSYRGPDTEAFF	TGCGCCAGCAGCTATAGGGGGCCGGACACTGAAGCTTTCTTT
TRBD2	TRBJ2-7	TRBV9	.	CASSPYSGDPSEQYF	TGTGCCAGCAGCCCATACAGCGGGGACCCTAGTGAGCAGTACTTC
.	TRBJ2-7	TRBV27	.	CASGGSMAYEQYF	TGTGCCAGTGGGGGCAGCATGGCCTACGAGCAGTACTTC
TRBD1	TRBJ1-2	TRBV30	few	CAQTGFDYGYTF	TGTGCCCAGACAGGGTTCGACTATGGCTACACCTTC
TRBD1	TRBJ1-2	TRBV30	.	CAWSIGQAMLTF	TGTGCCTGGAGTATCGGACAGGCCATGCTCACCTTC
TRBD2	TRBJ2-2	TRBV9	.	CASSVRLAGGSGELFF	TGTGCCAGCAGCGTAAGGCTAGCGGGGGGTTCCGGGGAGCTGTTTTTT
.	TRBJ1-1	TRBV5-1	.	CASSGGAGNTEAFF	TGCGCCAGCAGCGGGGGGGCGGGGAACACTGAAGCTTTCTTT
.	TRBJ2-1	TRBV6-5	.	CASTPGTFYNEQFF	TGTGCCAGCACCCCCGGGACTTTCTACAATGAGCAGTTCTTC
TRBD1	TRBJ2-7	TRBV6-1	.	CASSAIRDRGRDSYEQYF	TGTGCCAGCAGTGCTATCCGGGACAGGGGGCGCGATTCATACGAGCAGTACTTC
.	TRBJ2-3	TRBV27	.	CASSTQQIAGTQYF	TGTGCCAGCAGTACACAACAAATAGCTGGTACGCAGTATTTT
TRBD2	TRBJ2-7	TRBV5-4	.	CASSLRGGGGSYEQYF	TGTGCCAGCAGCTTGAGGGGTGGCGGGGGCTCCTACGAGCAGTACTTC
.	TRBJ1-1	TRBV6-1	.	CASSERAGATEAFF	TGTGCCAGCAGTGAAAGGGCAGGGGCCACTGAAGCTTTCTTT
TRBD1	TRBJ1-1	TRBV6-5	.	CASSYRGLKDTEAFF	TGTGCCAGCAGTTACAGGGGGCTGAAGGACACTGAAGCTTTCTTT
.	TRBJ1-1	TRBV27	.	CASSLNPRGREAFF	TGTGCCAGCAGTTTAAATCCCAGGGGACGCGAAGCTTTCTTT
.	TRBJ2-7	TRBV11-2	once	CASSLYTGYEQYF	TGTGCCAGCAGCTTATACACAGGGTACGAGCAGTACTTC
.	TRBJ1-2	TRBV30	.	CAWETGNYGYTF	TGTGCCTGGGAGACAGGAAACTATGGCTACACCTTC
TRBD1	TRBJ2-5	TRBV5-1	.	CASRGGQGAETQYF	TGCGCCAGCAGAGGGGGACAGGGGGCAGAGACCCAGTACTTC
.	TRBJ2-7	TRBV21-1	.	CASSSKSSYEQYF	TGTGCCAGCAGCTCCAAGAGCTCCTACGAGCAGTACTTC
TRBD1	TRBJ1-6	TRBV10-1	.	CATTRDSLNSPLHF	TGCGCCACCACCCGGGACAGCCTCAATTCACCCCTCCACTTT
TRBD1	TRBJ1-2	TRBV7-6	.	CASSRSGQAYTF	TGTGCCAGCAGCCGTTCGGGACAGGCCTACACCTTC
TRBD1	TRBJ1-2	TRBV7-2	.	CASSLPTGGRRGYTF	TGTGCCAGCAGCTTACCCACAGGGGGTCGGAGAGGCTACACCTTC